This is a list of T cell receptor beta chains from one sample in a study of blood T cells in healthy people across ages. TCRdb ran MiXCR on the 5' RACE reads and lists one entry per CDR3 protein. The sample contains about 1.7 million distinct CDR3 sequences, about 30% of which appear only once. The sequencing sample was made of blood. These receptors were obtained from a woman aged 25 to 45 in good health. Each CDR3 is given with its conserved first and last residue. The D gene is left open where the match is weak. Only part of the rows carry a size: once, few, many, or a class if the clone is expanded.

j_call: TRBJ2-7
v_call: TRBV4-3
d_call: NA
clone_size: NA
cdr3_nt: TGCGCCAGCAGCCAGGAATCTAGAGACGCCAACGAGCAGTACTTC
cdr3_aa: CASSQESRDANEQYF

j_call: TRBJ2-7
v_call: TRBV27
d_call: TRBD1
clone_size: few
cdr3_nt: TGTGCCGGCAGCTCCCAGGGGGCCTACGAGCAGTACTTC
cdr3_aa: CAGSSQGAYEQYF

j_call: TRBJ2-1
v_call: TRBV24-1
d_call: NA
clone_size: NA
cdr3_nt: TGTGCCACCAGTGATTTCGGGCCGGGGAAGGAGAATGAGCAGTTCTTC
cdr3_aa: CATSDFGPGKENEQFF

j_call: TRBJ2-2
v_call: TRBV20-1
d_call: TRBD2
clone_size: NA
cdr3_nt: TGCAGTGCCGGACTAGCGGGAGCCGGGGAGCTGTTTTTT
cdr3_aa: CSAGLAGAGELFF

j_call: TRBJ2-1
v_call: TRBV6-1
d_call: NA
clone_size: NA
cdr3_nt: TGTGCCAGCAGTTCAGCAGGGTTTTACAATGAGCAGTTCTTC
cdr3_aa: CASSSAGFYNEQFF

j_call: TRBJ1-2
v_call: TRBV6-5
d_call: TRBD1
clone_size: many
cdr3_nt: TGTGCCAGCAGTTACTCAGGGGGCGATGGCTACACCTTC
cdr3_aa: CASSYSGGDGYTF

j_call: TRBJ2-1
v_call: TRBV5-1
d_call: TRBD2
clone_size: NA
cdr3_nt: TGCGCCAGCAGCTTGACCGGGACTAGCGGACCCAATGAGCAGTTCTTC
cdr3_aa: CASSLTGTSGPNEQFF

j_call: TRBJ2-7
v_call: TRBV3-1
d_call: TRBD2
clone_size: NA
cdr3_nt: TGTGCCAGCAGCCAAGATGCAGCGGGGGGATTTCCCGAGCAGTACTTC
cdr3_aa: CASSQDAAGGFPEQYF

j_call: TRBJ2-5
v_call: TRBV7-9
d_call: TRBD2
clone_size: few
cdr3_nt: TGTGCCAGCAGCCTAAGCCGGACTAGCTCAGAAGGCCAAGAGACCCAGTACTTC
cdr3_aa: CASSLSRTSSEGQETQYF

j_call: TRBJ2-1
v_call: TRBV7-3
d_call: NA
clone_size: many
cdr3_nt: TGTGCCAGCAGCTTCGGACAGAGCTCCTACAATGAGCAGTTCTTC
cdr3_aa: CASSFGQSSYNEQFF

j_call: TRBJ2-7
v_call: TRBV12-3/TRBV12-4
d_call: NA
clone_size: few
cdr3_nt: TGTGCCAGCAGACCTGTCACGGGGGCCTACGAGCAGTACTTC
cdr3_aa: CASRPVTGAYEQYF

j_call: TRBJ1-2
v_call: TRBV6-1
d_call: TRBD1
clone_size: NA
cdr3_nt: TGTGCCAGCAGTGAAGTGGCAGGGGGAGGTGAGAACTATGGCTACACCTTC
cdr3_aa: CASSEVAGGGENYGYTF

j_call: TRBJ2-3
v_call: TRBV28
d_call: NA
clone_size: NA
cdr3_nt: TGTGCCAGCAGTTCCTCGGGCCCGGCGGATACGCAGTATTTT
cdr3_aa: CASSSSGPADTQYF

j_call: TRBJ2-5
v_call: TRBV7-9
d_call: NA
clone_size: many
cdr3_nt: TGTGCCAGCAGCCCCTCCACCCAGACCCAGTACTTC
cdr3_aa: CASSPSTQTQYF

j_call: TRBJ1-6
v_call: TRBV2
d_call: NA
clone_size: NA
cdr3_nt: TGCGCCAGCAGTGAGGCAGGGCGAAGATCACCCCTCCACTTT
cdr3_aa: CASSEAGRRSPLHF

j_call: TRBJ2-1
v_call: TRBV9
d_call: NA
clone_size: NA
cdr3_nt: TGTGCCAGCAGCGATAACGGGATGGTGGGCAATGAGCAGTTCTTC
cdr3_aa: CASSDNGMVGNEQFF

j_call: TRBJ2-5
v_call: TRBV5-1
d_call: TRBD2
clone_size: few
cdr3_nt: TGCGCCAGCAGCTTCCGTCGACTAGCGGAACAAGAGACCCAGTACTTC
cdr3_aa: CASSFRRLAEQETQYF

j_call: TRBJ2-4
v_call: TRBV7-9
d_call: NA
clone_size: few
cdr3_nt: TGTGCCAGCAGCTTAGTCGTGAGTGAAGAGCAGTACTTC
cdr3_aa: CASSLVVSEEQYF

j_call: TRBJ2-1
v_call: TRBV2
d_call: NA
clone_size: NA
cdr3_nt: TGTGCCAGCACCGAAGGGGGAGTGGGGGCGGCTCATGAGCAGTTCTTC
cdr3_aa: CASTEGGVGAAHEQFF

j_call: TRBJ2-3
v_call: TRBV6-6
d_call: TRBD2
clone_size: many
cdr3_nt: TGTGCCAGCAGTCAACCCCCTGACGGGGGGGATACGCAGTATTTT
cdr3_aa: CASSQPPDGGDTQYF

j_call: TRBJ2-7
v_call: TRBV20-1
d_call: TRBD1
clone_size: NA
cdr3_nt: TGCAGTGCTAGACGACCGGGACAGAAATTCTCCTACGAGCAGTACTTC
cdr3_aa: CSARRPGQKFSYEQYF

j_call: TRBJ2-7
v_call: TRBV5-1
d_call: NA
clone_size: NA
cdr3_nt: TGCGCCAGCAGCTTAGAGTGGAGCTCCTACGAGCAGTACTTC
cdr3_aa: CASSLEWSSYEQYF

j_call: TRBJ1-4
v_call: TRBV30
d_call: NA
clone_size: NA
cdr3_nt: TGTGCCTGGAGTACAGGTGGCGGTGATGAAAAACTGTTTTTT
cdr3_aa: CAWSTGGGDEKLFF

j_call: TRBJ2-1
v_call: TRBV12-3/TRBV12-4
d_call: NA
clone_size: once
cdr3_nt: TGTGCCAGCGGAGGGGGCAGTAAATACAATGAGCAGTTCTTC
cdr3_aa: CASGGGSKYNEQFF

j_call: TRBJ2-5
v_call: TRBV20-1
d_call: NA
clone_size: NA
cdr3_nt: TGCAGTGCTCACCTCCCAGGGGAGACCCAGTACTTC
cdr3_aa: CSAHLPGETQYF

j_call: TRBJ2-1
v_call: TRBV7-9
d_call: TRBD2
clone_size: few
cdr3_nt: TGTGCCAGCAGCTTAGCCCAAGCGGGGGGGCCTAATGAGCAGTTCTTC
cdr3_aa: CASSLAQAGGPNEQFF

j_call: TRBJ2-7
v_call: TRBV7-8
d_call: TRBD2
clone_size: NA
cdr3_nt: TGTGCCAGCAGCCCCCGCCGGTTAGAAGCGGGATACGAGCAGTACTTC
cdr3_aa: CASSPRRLEAGYEQYF

j_call: TRBJ1-2
v_call: TRBV20-1
d_call: TRBD1
clone_size: NA
cdr3_nt: TGCAGTGCTAGAGATTGGACAGGGGAACTCAATGGCTACACCTTC
cdr3_aa: CSARDWTGELNGYTF

j_call: TRBJ2-7
v_call: TRBV20-1
d_call: TRBD2
clone_size: NA
cdr3_nt: TGCAGTGCGAGAAATAGCGGGTCCTACGAGCAGTACTTC
cdr3_aa: CSARNSGSYEQYF

j_call: TRBJ2-5
v_call: TRBV29-1
d_call: NA
clone_size: many
cdr3_nt: TGCAGCGCAATCACCCCCGAACAAGAGACCCAGTACTTC
cdr3_aa: CSAITPEQETQYF

j_call: TRBJ2-1
v_call: TRBV5-1
d_call: NA
clone_size: NA
cdr3_nt: TGCGCCAGCAGCTTGGCCCGAGGGGGATTTGGATACAATGAGCAGTTCTTC
cdr3_aa: CASSLARGGFGYNEQFF

j_call: TRBJ2-5
v_call: TRBV4-1
d_call: TRBD1
clone_size: many
cdr3_nt: TGTGCCAGCAGCCCCCGGGACAGGGGAGAGACCCAGTACTTC
cdr3_aa: CASSPRDRGETQYF

j_call: TRBJ2-7
v_call: TRBV29-1
d_call: NA
clone_size: many
cdr3_nt: TGCAGCGTGGCGACGTACTACGAGCAGTACTTC
cdr3_aa: CSVATYYEQYF

j_call: TRBJ1-5
v_call: TRBV12-3/TRBV12-4
d_call: NA
clone_size: NA
cdr3_nt: TGTGCCAGCAGTTCCACCGGGACACCCGGCAATCAGCCCCAGCATTTT
cdr3_aa: CASSSTGTPGNQPQHF

j_call: TRBJ2-1
v_call: TRBV7-9
d_call: TRBD2
clone_size: NA
cdr3_nt: TGTGCCAGCAGAACGAGCGGGGGCCTCGTGGATGAGCAGTTCTTC
cdr3_aa: CASRTSGGLVDEQFF

j_call: TRBJ2-1
v_call: TRBV12-3/TRBV12-4
d_call: NA
clone_size: few
cdr3_nt: TGTGCCAGCAGTTTGATACAGGGTCGGAATCCGTTCTTC
cdr3_aa: CASSLIQGRNPFF

j_call: TRBJ1-5
v_call: TRBV28
d_call: NA
clone_size: NA
cdr3_nt: TGTGCCAGCACCTTTTCCGGTCGGCCCCAGCATTTT
cdr3_aa: CASTFSGRPQHF

j_call: TRBJ2-3
v_call: TRBV28
d_call: NA
clone_size: many
cdr3_nt: TGTGCCAGCGGGGGGCCTAGCACAGATACGCAGTATTTT
cdr3_aa: CASGGPSTDTQYF

j_call: TRBJ2-5
v_call: TRBV12-3/TRBV12-4
d_call: NA
clone_size: few
cdr3_nt: TGTGCCAGCAGCCCTGGGGCGAGTGAGACCCAGTACTTC
cdr3_aa: CASSPGASETQYF

j_call: TRBJ2-1
v_call: TRBV4-3
d_call: NA
clone_size: NA
cdr3_nt: TGCGCCAGCAGCCAAGATCTAGGTTTGGTCAATGAGCAGTTCTTC
cdr3_aa: CASSQDLGLVNEQFF

j_call: TRBJ2-5
v_call: TRBV7-6
d_call: TRBD2
clone_size: NA
cdr3_nt: TGTGCCAGCAGGAGGGACGGACTAGCGGGGGCCGGTGGGACCCAGTACTTC
cdr3_aa: CASRRDGLAGAGGTQYF

j_call: TRBJ2-1
v_call: TRBV29-1
d_call: TRBD1
clone_size: many
cdr3_nt: TGCAGCGTCGAGAAGGGGACAGGGGGCTTTGAGCAGTTCTTC
cdr3_aa: CSVEKGTGGFEQFF

j_call: TRBJ1-2
v_call: TRBV4-3
d_call: TRBD1
clone_size: few
cdr3_nt: TGCGCCAGCAGCCAACATACTACCGGGACAGCGAACTATGGCTACACCTTC
cdr3_aa: CASSQHTTGTANYGYTF

j_call: TRBJ1-2
v_call: TRBV6-2/TRBV6-3
d_call: NA
clone_size: NA
cdr3_nt: TGTGCCAGCAGTTTATGCGTCCATCTGGCTGTCCGCTATGGCTACACCTTC
cdr3_aa: CASSLCVHLAVRYGYTF

j_call: TRBJ2-1
v_call: TRBV5-1
d_call: NA
clone_size: few
cdr3_nt: TGCGCCAGCAGCTTGGCTAGTTCAACCTACAATGAGCAGTTCTTC
cdr3_aa: CASSLASSTYNEQFF

j_call: TRBJ2-3
v_call: TRBV5-1
d_call: NA
clone_size: NA
cdr3_nt: TGCGCCAGCAACGGACACACAGATACGCAGTATTTT
cdr3_aa: CASNGHTDTQYF

j_call: TRBJ2-7
v_call: TRBV6-5
d_call: NA
clone_size: NA
cdr3_nt: TGTGCCAGCACCCCTCAAGGCGGTCCTACCTACGAGCAGTACTTC
cdr3_aa: CASTPQGGPTYEQYF

j_call: TRBJ1-5
v_call: TRBV6-5
d_call: NA
clone_size: few
cdr3_nt: TGTGCCAGTCCGGTGCCTCGGGGGATCGGCAATCAGCCCCAGCATTTT
cdr3_aa: CASPVPRGIGNQPQHF

j_call: TRBJ2-5
v_call: TRBV6-2/TRBV6-3
d_call: TRBD2
clone_size: NA
cdr3_nt: TGTGCCAGCAGGACGACAGCGGGACAGACCCAGTACTTC
cdr3_aa: CASRTTAGQTQYF

j_call: TRBJ2-5
v_call: TRBV20-1
d_call: TRBD2
clone_size: NA
cdr3_nt: TGCAGTGCCGAAAAACTAGCGGGGGGGCTGGGGGAGACCCAGTACTTC
cdr3_aa: CSAEKLAGGLGETQYF

j_call: TRBJ2-1
v_call: TRBV7-2
d_call: TRBD2
clone_size: NA
cdr3_nt: TGTGCCAGCAGCATGACTAGCGTATACAATGAGCAGTTCTTC
cdr3_aa: CASSMTSVYNEQFF

j_call: TRBJ1-1
v_call: TRBV5-1
d_call: NA
clone_size: few
cdr3_nt: TGCGCCAGCAGCTTAGAAAGGGCGAACACTGAAGCTTTCTTT
cdr3_aa: CASSLERANTEAFF

j_call: TRBJ2-3
v_call: TRBV3-1
d_call: NA
clone_size: NA
cdr3_nt: TGTGCCAGCAGCCAATTATACGGGGGCAGCACAGATACGCAGTATTTT
cdr3_aa: CASSQLYGGSTDTQYF

j_call: TRBJ2-1
v_call: TRBV15
d_call: NA
clone_size: many
cdr3_nt: TGTGCCACCAGCAGAGATCGCCGATTGGACAATGAGCAGTTCTTC
cdr3_aa: CATSRDRRLDNEQFF

j_call: TRBJ2-1
v_call: TRBV15
d_call: NA
clone_size: NA
cdr3_nt: TGTGCCACCAGCAGAGACAGGGGGGCTAACTACAATGAGCAGTTCTTC
cdr3_aa: CATSRDRGANYNEQFF

j_call: TRBJ2-3
v_call: TRBV21-1
d_call: NA
clone_size: NA
cdr3_nt: TGTGCCAGCACCCTAAGGGACAGCACAGATACGCAGTATTTT
cdr3_aa: CASTLRDSTDTQYF

j_call: TRBJ2-5
v_call: TRBV14
d_call: NA
clone_size: few
cdr3_nt: TGTGCCAGCAGCCAAAACGGACAGTTTGGAGAGACCCAGTACTTC
cdr3_aa: CASSQNGQFGETQYF